These T cell receptor beta chains were read from a single sample in a study of OX40 agonist ivuxolimab in advanced cancers. Only in-frame clones appear in the TCRdb table, and some are missing; sequencing was by immunoSEQ multiplex PCR. The table lists around 67,000 clones, 87% of them singletons, with 1.3% in the top ten. The sample was CD4+ or CD8+ T cells sorted from blood, taken in a trial of the OX40 agonist ivuxolimab. Receptors were obtained from an adult with an advanced solid tumor such as melanoma, head and neck, liver or kidney cancer. CDR3s include the opening cysteine and the closing phenylalanine or tryptophan. A D gene is named only where the DNA matches it firmly. Not every row has a clone size; where given, it reads once, few, many or a size class.

CDR3 length,V gene,J gene,clone size,D gene,CDR3 DNA,CDR3 protein
16,TRBV5-1,TRBJ2-7,NA,TRBD1,TGCGCCAGCAGCTTGGTTCCCGGGACAGAGCCAAACGAGCAGTACTTC,CASSLVPGTEPNEQYF
14,TRBV11-2,TRBJ2-5,NA,NA,TGTGCCAGCAGCTTAATGGCCACCCAAGAGACCCAGTACTTC,CASSLMATQETQYF
13,TRBV18,TRBJ2-1,NA,TRBD1,TGTGCCAGCTCACCCTACGACAGGGGTGAGCAGTTCTTC,CASSPYDRGEQFF
13,TRBV29-1,TRBJ1-1,NA,NA,TGCAGCGTTGAAGTTTCGGTAAACACTGAAGCTTTCTTT,CSVEVSVNTEAFF
15,TRBV6-5,TRBJ2-5,NA,NA,TGTGCCAGTCGCTTAAGACAGCTGCCACAAGAGACCCAGTACTTC,CASRLRQLPQETQYF
15,TRBV7-6,TRBJ2-7,NA,TRBD1,TGTGCCAGCAGCAGTATAAGGGACAGGGGTCACGAGCAGTACTTC,CASSSIRDRGHEQYF
14,TRBV18,TRBJ1-5,NA,NA,TGTGCCAGCTCAGCGCCGGGGGACAATCAGCCCCAGCATTTT,CASSAPGDNQPQHF
15,TRBV7-2,TRBJ1-5,NA,NA,TGTGCCAGCAGCTTTTCCGGGGAACCGAATCAGCCCCAGCATTTT,CASSFSGEPNQPQHF
15,TRBV9,TRBJ1-6,NA,NA,TGTGCCAGCAGCTCTAGGGCGGACTTGGGGTCACCCCTCCACTTT,CASSSRADLGSPLHF
15,TRBV27,TRBJ2-1,once,TRBD2,TGTGCCAGCAATTCGGGGGGTCATCCCTACAATGAGCAGTTCTTC,CASNSGGHPYNEQFF
16,TRBV7-2,TRBJ2-2,NA,NA,TGTGCCAGCAGCCCCGGTGGAGGGGTGGAGGCCGGGGAGCTGTTTTTT,CASSPGGGVEAGELFF
14,TRBV18,TRBJ2-3,NA,TRBD1,TGTGCCAGCTCACTGGGACAGGCGGTAGATACGCAGTATTTT,CASSLGQAVDTQYF
17,TRBV5-1,TRBJ2-5,NA,NA,TGCGCCAGCAGCCTGGCAACCCTACGGGACGCCCAAGAGACCCAGTACTTC,CASSLATLRDAQETQYF
14,TRBV13,TRBJ2-2,NA,NA,TGTGCCAGCAGTCCTGACACCCTCACCGGGGAGCTGTTTTTT,CASSPDTLTGELFF
11,TRBV11-2,TRBJ2-3,NA,NA,TGTGCCAGCAGCTTCGAGGGTACGCAGTATTTT,CASSFEGTQYF
15,TRBV5-1,TRBJ2-5,NA,TRBD1,TGCGCCAGCAGCTTGGCCGAGGGGGCGCAAGAGACCCAGTACTTC,CASSLAEGAQETQYF
15,TRBV7-2,TRBJ2-2,NA,TRBD1,TGTGCCAGCAGCCCCGACAGGGTAATCACCGGGGAGCTGTTTTTT,CASSPDRVITGELFF
15,TRBV7-8,TRBJ2-7,NA,TRBD1,TGTGCCAGCAGCCCAGAGGCAGGGGGCTCCTACGAGCAGTACTTC,CASSPEAGGSYEQYF
13,TRBV28,TRBJ2-7,NA,NA,TGTGCCAGCAGTTTAGCCGCAGTGGACGAGCAGTACTTC,CASSLAAVDEQYF
13,TRBV6-1,TRBJ2-5,NA,TRBD1,TGTGCCAGCGGATGGGACAGGGTGGAGACCCAGTACTTC,CASGWDRVETQYF
13,TRBV29-1,TRBJ2-7,NA,TRBD2,TGCAGCGTTGGGACTAGCGGGATCAACGAGCAGTACTTC,CSVGTSGINEQYF
13,TRBV6-1,TRBJ2-5,NA,NA,TGTGCCAGCAGTGAAGTAGTCCAAGAGACCCAGTACTTC,CASSEVVQETQYF
15,TRBV6-5,TRBJ2-1,NA,NA,TGTGCCAGCAGTCCGCAGGGGCGTCTGGGCAATGAGCAGTTCTTC,CASSPQGRLGNEQFF
14,TRBV19,TRBJ1-6,NA,NA,TGTGCCAGTAATCCTGAGGGGGAGAGTTCACCCCTCCACTTT,CASNPEGESSPLHF
16,TRBV4-3,TRBJ2-1,NA,NA,TGCGCCAGCAGCCAAGCAGGTAGCGGAGCCTACAATGAGCAGTTCTTC,CASSQAGSGAYNEQFF
15,TRBV6-1,TRBJ2-1,NA,TRBD2,TGTGCCAGCAGTGGAAGGACTAGCGGGGTCAATGAGCAGTTCTTC,CASSGRTSGVNEQFF
15,TRBV7-2,TRBJ1-6,NA,NA,TGTGCCAGCAGCCCGGAGGGATCCTATAATTCACCCCTCCACTTT,CASSPEGSYNSPLHF
15,TRBV19,TRBJ2-7,NA,TRBD2,TGTGCCAGTAGTGATGCCGGGACTAGCGGCTACGAGCAGTACTTC,CASSDAGTSGYEQYF
13,TRBV7-2,TRBJ2-1,NA,NA,TGTGCCAGCACCCGAGGGGGGTGGGATGAGCAGTTCTTC,CASTRGGWDEQFF
18,TRBV19,TRBJ1-1,NA,NA,TGTGCCAGTAGCAAGTTTGTTCTGCGGTACGGGGGTCAAACTGAAGCTTTCTTT,CASSKFVLRYGGQTEAFF
15,TRBV5-4,TRBJ1-1,NA,NA,TGTGCCAGCAGCCCTGAAGTCTCTCGGAACACTGAAGCTTTCTTT,CASSPEVSRNTEAFF
13,TRBV19,TRBJ1-1,NA,TRBD1,TGTGCCACCAAACGTGGACAGGGGGCTGAAGCTTTCTTT,CATKRGQGAEAFF
14,TRBV10-1,TRBJ2-1,NA,TRBD2,TGCGCCAGCAGTGCCAGCGGGGGCTACAATGAGCAGTTCTTC,CASSASGGYNEQFF
14,TRBV4-3,TRBJ1-2,NA,NA,TGCGCCAGCAGCCAGGGACGGATTGGACGTGGCTACACCTTC,CASSQGRIGRGYTF
14,TRBV5-6,TRBJ1-1,NA,NA,TGTGCCAGCAGCCTGGATGGGCGGGGGGGTGAAGCTTTCTTT,CASSLDGRGGEAFF
15,TRBV6-6,TRBJ2-1,NA,NA,TGTGCCAGCAGTTACGAGGTTGCCTCCTACAATGAGCAGTTCTTC,CASSYEVASYNEQFF
10,TRBV20-1,TRBJ2-1,NA,TRBD2,TGCAGTGCTAGCGGGACTAAGAAGTTCTTC,CSASGTKKFF
13,TRBV28,TRBJ2-7,NA,TRBD2,TGTGCCAGCAGTTCCGCGGGAGTATACGAGCAGTACTTC,CASSSAGVYEQYF
15,TRBV6-5,TRBJ2-3,NA,NA,TGTGCCAGCAGTTACCCGAAGGCTAGCACAGATACGCAGTATTTT,CASSYPKASTDTQYF
14,TRBV5-4,TRBJ2-6,NA,NA,TGTGCCAGCAGCCCGCAATGGGGGGCCAACGTCCTGACTTTC,CASSPQWGANVLTF
17,TRBV7-9,TRBJ2-4,NA,NA,TGTGCCAGCAGCTTATTCGTTGGCAGGACTGCCAAAAACATTCAGTACTTC,CASSLFVGRTAKNIQYF
12,TRBV5-4,TRBJ2-3,NA,NA,TGTGCCAGCAGCTCCCGCTTAGATACGCAGTATTTT,CASSSRLDTQYF
14,TRBV7-2,TRBJ2-7,few,NA,TGTGCCAGCAGCGTTGCCACAGGAGCCTACGAGCAGTACTTC,CASSVATGAYEQYF
14,TRBV7-9,TRBJ2-7,NA,TRBD2,TGTGCCAGCAGCTTATGGGACTATACCTACGAGCAGTACTTC,CASSLWDYTYEQYF
13,TRBV2,TRBJ2-3,NA,NA,TGTGCCAGCACCTCGAGGGTCACAGATACGCAGTATTTT,CASTSRVTDTQYF
11,TRBV19,TRBJ2-5,NA,NA,TGTGCCAGTAGTAGGGGGGAGACCCAGTACTTC,CASSRGETQYF
16,TRBV9,TRBJ2-3,NA,TRBD2,TGTGCCAGCAGCGTCGGGGGGGGGCAGACCACAGATACGCAGTATTTT,CASSVGGGQTTDTQYF
15,TRBV5-1,TRBJ1-4,NA,NA,TGCGCCAGCAGCTTGGGTACAGGTGCTAATGAAAAACTGTTTTTT,CASSLGTGANEKLFF
11,TRBV9,TRBJ2-1,NA,NA,TGTGCCAGCAGTCTAGTCGCTGAGCAGTTCTTC,CASSLVAEQFF
18,TRBV7-2,TRBJ1-6,few,TRBD1,TGTGCCAGCAGCTTCGCAGGGCGGACGACAGGGTGGGCTTCACCCCTCCACTTT,CASSFAGRTTGWASPLHF
15,TRBV19,TRBJ1-3,NA,NA,TGTGCCAGTAGTCAACAGCAGGGGCAAGGAAACACCATATATTTT,CASSQQQGQGNTIYF
15,TRBV4-3,TRBJ2-3,NA,NA,TGCGCCAGCAGCCAGTACTTTGAAAGCACAGATACGCAGTATTTT,CASSQYFESTDTQYF
20,TRBV4-1,TRBJ2-3,NA,TRBD2,TGCGCCAGCAGCCAAGAACCCGGGAATCGACTAGCCCCTAGCACAGATACGCAGTATTTT,CASSQEPGNRLAPSTDTQYF